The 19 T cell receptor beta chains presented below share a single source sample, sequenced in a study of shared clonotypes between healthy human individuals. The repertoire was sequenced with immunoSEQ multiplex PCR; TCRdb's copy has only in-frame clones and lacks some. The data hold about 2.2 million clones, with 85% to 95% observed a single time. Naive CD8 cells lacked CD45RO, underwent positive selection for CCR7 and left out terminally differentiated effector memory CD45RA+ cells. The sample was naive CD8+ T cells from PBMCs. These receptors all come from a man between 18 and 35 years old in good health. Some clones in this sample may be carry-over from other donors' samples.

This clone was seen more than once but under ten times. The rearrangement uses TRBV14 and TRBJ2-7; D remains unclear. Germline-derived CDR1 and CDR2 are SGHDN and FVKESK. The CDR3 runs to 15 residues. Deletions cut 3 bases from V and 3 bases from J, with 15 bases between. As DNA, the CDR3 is TGTGCCAGCAGCCAGTCGATTTCAGAGAGCTACGAGCAGTACTTC. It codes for CASSQSISESYEQYF.

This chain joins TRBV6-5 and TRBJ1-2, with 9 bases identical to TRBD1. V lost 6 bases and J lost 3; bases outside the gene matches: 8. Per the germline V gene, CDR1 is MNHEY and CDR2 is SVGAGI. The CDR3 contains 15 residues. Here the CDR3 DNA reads TGTGCCAGCAGGCGCGGGACAGGGTTGGACTATGGCTACACCTTC. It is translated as CASRRGTGLDYGYTF.

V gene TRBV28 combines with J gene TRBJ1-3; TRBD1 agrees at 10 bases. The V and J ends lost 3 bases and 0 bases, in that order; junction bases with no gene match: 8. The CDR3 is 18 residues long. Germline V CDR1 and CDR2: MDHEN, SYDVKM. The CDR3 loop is CASSFGQGVVFSGNTIYF. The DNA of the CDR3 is TGTGCCAGCAGTTTTGGACAGGGGGTAGTTTTCTCTGGAAACACCATATATTTT.

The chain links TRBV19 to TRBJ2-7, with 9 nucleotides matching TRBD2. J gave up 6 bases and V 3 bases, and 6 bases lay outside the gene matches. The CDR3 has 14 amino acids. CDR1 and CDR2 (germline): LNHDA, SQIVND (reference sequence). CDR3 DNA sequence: TGTGCCAGTAGTATTTTGCGGGAGGGCGGCGAGCAGTACTTC. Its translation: CASSILREGGEQYF.

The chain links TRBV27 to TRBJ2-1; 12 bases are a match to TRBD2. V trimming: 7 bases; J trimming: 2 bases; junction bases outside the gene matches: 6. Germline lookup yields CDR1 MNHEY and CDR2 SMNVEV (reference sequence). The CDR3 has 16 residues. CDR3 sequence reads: CASIQTSGSTYNEQFF. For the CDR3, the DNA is TGTGCCAGCATTCAGACTAGCGGGAGTACCTACAATGAGCAGTTCTTC.

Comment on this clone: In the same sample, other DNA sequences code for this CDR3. The CDR3 loop reads CASSLRGDYEQYF. DNA of the CDR3: TGTGCCAGCAGTTTACGAGGTGACTACGAGCAGTACTTC. The J gene is TRBJ2-7, the V gene TRBV28; D not resolved. The germline V gene encodes CDR1 MDHEN and CDR2 SYDVKM. V dropped 2 bases and J dropped 3 bases, with 8 bases sitting between them. The CDR3 runs to 13 residues.

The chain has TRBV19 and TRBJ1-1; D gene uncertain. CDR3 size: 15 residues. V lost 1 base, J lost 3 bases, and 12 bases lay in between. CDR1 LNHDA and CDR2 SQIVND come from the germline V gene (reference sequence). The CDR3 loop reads CASSIAHLGYTEAFF. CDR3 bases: TGTGCCAGTAGTATAGCCCACCTAGGGTACACTGAAGCTTTCTTT. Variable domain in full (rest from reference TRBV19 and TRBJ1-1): DGGITQSPKYLFRKEGQNVTLSCEQNLNHDAMYWYRQDPGQGLRLIYYSQIVNDFQKGDIAEGYSVSREKKESFPLTVTSAQKNPTAFYLCASSIAHLGYTEAFFGQGTRLTVV.

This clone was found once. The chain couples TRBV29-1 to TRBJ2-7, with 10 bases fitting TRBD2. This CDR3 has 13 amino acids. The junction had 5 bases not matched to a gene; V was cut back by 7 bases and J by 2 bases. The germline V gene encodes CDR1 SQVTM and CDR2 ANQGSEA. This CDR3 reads CSAWGLATYEQYF. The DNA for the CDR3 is TGCAGCGCATGGGGACTAGCGACCTACGAGCAGTACTTC.

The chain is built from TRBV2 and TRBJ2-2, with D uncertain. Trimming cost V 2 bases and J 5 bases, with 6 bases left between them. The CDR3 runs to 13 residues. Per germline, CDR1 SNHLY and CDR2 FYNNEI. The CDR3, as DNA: TGTGCCAGCAGTGAATTCATGACCGGGGAGCTGTTTTTT. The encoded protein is CASSEFMTGELFF.

CDR3 nucleotide sequence: TGTGCCAGCAGCTTGGGCAGGCGCCTCTACGAGCAGTACTTC. Translated, it gives CASSLGRRLYEQYF. This rearrangement joins TRBV5-8 to TRBJ2-7; D ambiguous. The germline CDR1 and CDR2 sequences are SGHTS and YDEGEE. V lost 0 bases, J lost 3 bases, and 10 bases lay in between. This CDR3 has 14 amino acids. The complete variable domain, with remaining parts taken from reference TRBV5-8 and TRBJ2-7, reads EAGVTQSPTHLIKTRGQQATLRCSPISGHTSVYWYQQALGLGLQFLLWYDEGEERNRGNFPPRFSGRQFPNYSSELNVNALELEDSALYLCASSLGRRLYEQYFGPGTRLTVT.

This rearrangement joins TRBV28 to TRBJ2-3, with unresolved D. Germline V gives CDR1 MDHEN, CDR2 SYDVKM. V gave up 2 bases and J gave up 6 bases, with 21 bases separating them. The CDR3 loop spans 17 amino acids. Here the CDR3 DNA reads TGTGCCAGCAGTTTAGTTTTGGGTGAGGCAGTGAGGGATACGCAGTATTTT. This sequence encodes CASSLVLGEAVRDTQYF.

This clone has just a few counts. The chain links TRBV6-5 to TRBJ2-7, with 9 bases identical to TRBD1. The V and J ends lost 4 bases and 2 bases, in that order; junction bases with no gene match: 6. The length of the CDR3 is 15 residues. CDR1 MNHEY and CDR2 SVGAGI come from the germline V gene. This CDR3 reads CASSFIRTGAYEQYF. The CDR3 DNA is TGTGCCAGCAGTTTTATAAGGACAGGGGCCTACGAGCAGTACTTC.

The CDR3: CASSDTGWDSPLHF. The CDR3 DNA is TGTGCCAGCAGTGACACAGGGTGGGATTCACCCCTCCACTTT. V usage is TRBV6-1 and J usage is TRBJ1-6; TRBD1 is a possible D gene (6 bases). The germline V gene has CDR1 MNHNS and CDR2 SASEGT. Deletions cut 3 bases from V and 8 bases from J, with 11 bases between. This CDR3 is built from 14 residues.

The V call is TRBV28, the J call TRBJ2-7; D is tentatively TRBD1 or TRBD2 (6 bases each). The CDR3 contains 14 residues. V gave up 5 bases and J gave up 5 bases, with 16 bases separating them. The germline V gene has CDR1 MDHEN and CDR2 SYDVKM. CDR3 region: CASSRVGGADEQYF. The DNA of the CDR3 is TGTGCCAGCAGTCGCGTCGGGGGCGCGGACGAGCAGTACTTC.

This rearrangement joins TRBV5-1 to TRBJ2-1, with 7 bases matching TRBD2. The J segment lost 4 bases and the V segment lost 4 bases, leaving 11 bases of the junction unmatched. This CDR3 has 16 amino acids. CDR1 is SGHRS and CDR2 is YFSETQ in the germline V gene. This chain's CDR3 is CASSPRAGVLYNEQFF. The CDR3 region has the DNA TGCGCCAGCAGCCCAAGGGCGGGAGTTTTGTACAATGAGCAGTTCTTC. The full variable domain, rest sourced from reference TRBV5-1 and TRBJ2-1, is KAGVTQTPRYLIKTRGQQVTLSCSPISGHRSVSWYQQTPGQGLQFLFEYFSETQRNKGNFPGRFSGRQFSNSRSEMNVSTLELGDSALYLCASSPRAGVLYNEQFFGPGTRLTVL.

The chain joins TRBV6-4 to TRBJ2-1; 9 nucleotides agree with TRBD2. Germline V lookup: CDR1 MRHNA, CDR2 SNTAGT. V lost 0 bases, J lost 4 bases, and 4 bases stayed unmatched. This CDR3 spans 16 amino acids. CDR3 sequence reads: CASSDSGTSLYNEQFF. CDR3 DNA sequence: TGTGCCAGCAGTGACTCGGGGACTAGCTTGTACAATGAGCAGTTCTTC.

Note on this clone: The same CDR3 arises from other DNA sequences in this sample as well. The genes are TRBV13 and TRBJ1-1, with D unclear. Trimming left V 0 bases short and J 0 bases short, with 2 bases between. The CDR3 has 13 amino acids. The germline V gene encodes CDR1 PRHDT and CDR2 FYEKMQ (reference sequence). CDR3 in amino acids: CASSLGLNTEAFF. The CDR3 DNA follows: TGTGCCAGCAGCTTAGGATTGAACACTGAAGCTTTCTTT. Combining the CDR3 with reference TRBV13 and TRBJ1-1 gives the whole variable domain AAGVIQSPRHLIKEKRETATLKCYPIPRHDTVYWYQQGPGQDPQFLISFYEKMQSDKGSIPDRFSAQQFSDYHSELNMSSLELGDSALYFCASSLGLNTEAFFGQGTRLTVV.

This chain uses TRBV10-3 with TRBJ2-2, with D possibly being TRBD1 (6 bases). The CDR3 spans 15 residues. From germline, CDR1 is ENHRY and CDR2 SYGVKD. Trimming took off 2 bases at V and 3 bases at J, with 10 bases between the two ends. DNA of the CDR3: TGTGCCATCAGTGAGGCCGGGACACACACCGGGGAGCTGTTTTTT. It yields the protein CAISEAGTHTGELFF.

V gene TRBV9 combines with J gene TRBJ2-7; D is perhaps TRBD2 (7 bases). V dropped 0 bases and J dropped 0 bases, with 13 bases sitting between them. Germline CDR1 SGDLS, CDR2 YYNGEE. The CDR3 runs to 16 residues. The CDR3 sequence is CASSVGGGASSYEQYF. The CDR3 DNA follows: TGTGCCAGCAGCGTAGGTGGGGGGGCGTCCTCCTACGAGCAGTACTTC.